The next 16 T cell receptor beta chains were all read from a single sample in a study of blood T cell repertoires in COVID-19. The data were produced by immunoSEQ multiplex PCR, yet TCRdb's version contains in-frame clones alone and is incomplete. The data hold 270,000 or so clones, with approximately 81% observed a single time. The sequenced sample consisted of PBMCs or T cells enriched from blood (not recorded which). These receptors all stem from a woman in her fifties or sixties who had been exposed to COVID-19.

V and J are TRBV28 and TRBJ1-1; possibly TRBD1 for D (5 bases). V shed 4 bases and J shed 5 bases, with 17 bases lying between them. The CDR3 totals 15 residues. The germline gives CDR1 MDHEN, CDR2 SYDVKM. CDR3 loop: CASSWGLSRGTEAFF. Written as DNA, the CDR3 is TGTGCCAGCAGTTGGGGTCTGAGCCGGGGGACTGAAGCTTTCTTT.

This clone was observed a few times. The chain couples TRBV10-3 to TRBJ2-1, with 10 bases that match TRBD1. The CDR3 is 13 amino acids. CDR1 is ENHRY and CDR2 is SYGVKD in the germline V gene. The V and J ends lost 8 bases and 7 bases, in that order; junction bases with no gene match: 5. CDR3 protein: CAIGTGDRNEQFF. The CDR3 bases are TGTGCCATCGGGACAGGGGACCGTAATGAGCAGTTCTTC.

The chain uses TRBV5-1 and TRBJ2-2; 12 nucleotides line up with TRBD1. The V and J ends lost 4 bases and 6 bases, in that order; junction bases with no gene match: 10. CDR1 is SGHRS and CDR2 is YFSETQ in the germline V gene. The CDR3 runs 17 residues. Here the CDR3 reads CASSPGPGQGAAGELFF. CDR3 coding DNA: TGCGCCAGCAGCCCTGGGCCGGGACAGGGGGCGGCCGGGGAGCTGTTTTTT.

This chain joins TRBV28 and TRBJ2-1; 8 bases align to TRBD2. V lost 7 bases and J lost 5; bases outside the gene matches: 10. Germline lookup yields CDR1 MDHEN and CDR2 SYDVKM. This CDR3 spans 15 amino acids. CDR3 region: CASISGTRGNNEQFF. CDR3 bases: TGTGCCAGCATCTCCGGGACTAGGGGGAACAATGAGCAGTTCTTC.

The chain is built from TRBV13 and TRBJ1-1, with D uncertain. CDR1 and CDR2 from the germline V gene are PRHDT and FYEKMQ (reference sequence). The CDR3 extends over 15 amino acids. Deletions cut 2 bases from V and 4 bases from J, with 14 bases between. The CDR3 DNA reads TGTGCCAGCAGCTTAATTCGGGATTTAGGCACTGAAGCTTTCTTT. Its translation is CASSLIRDLGTEAFF.

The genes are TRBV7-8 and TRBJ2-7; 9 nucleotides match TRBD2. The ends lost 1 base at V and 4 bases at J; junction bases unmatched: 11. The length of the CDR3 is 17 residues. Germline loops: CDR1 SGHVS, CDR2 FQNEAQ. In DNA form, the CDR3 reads TGTGCCAGCAGCTTAGTTCCTCCGGGACTAGCCCCATACGAGCAGTACTTC. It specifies CASSLVPPGLAPYEQYF.

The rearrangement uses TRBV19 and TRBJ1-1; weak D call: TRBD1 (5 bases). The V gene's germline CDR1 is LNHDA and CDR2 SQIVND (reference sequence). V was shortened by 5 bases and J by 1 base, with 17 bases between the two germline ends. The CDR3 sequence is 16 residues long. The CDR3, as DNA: TGTGCCAGTAGTGGGTACGGGGGAGGAGAGAACACTGAAGCTTTCTTT. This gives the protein CASSGYGGGENTEAFF.

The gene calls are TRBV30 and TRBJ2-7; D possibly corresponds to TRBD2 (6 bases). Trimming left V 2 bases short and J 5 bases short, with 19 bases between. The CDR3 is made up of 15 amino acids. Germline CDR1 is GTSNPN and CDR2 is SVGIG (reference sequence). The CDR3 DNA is TGTGCCTGGAGTCAGGGACTCCTCATGTCCCACGAGCAGTACTTC. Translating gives CAWSQGLLMSHEQYF.

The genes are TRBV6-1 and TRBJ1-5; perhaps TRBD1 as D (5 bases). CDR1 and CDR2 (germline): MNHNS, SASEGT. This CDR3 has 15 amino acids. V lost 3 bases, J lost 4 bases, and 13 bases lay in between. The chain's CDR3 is CASSDRGTLNQPQHF. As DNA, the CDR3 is TGTGCCAGCAGTGATCGCGGGACCCTTAATCAGCCCCAGCATTTT.

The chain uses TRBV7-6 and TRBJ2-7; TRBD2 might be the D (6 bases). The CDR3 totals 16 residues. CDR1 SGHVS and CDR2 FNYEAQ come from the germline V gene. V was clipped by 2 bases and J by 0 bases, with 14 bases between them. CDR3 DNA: TGTGCCAGCAGCTTACAGGGCGGGGTCGCCTCCTACGAGCAGTACTTC. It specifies CASSLQGGVASYEQYF.

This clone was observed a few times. The DNA for the CDR3 is TGTGCCAGTAGTATCGAAGGCAATCGGGGAAGCAATCAGCCCCAGCATTTT. Protein: CASSIEGNRGSNQPQHF. The chain combines TRBV19 with TRBJ1-5, with D unresolved. Trimming stripped 3 bases from V and 1 base from J, with 16 bases between. Germline V CDR1 and CDR2: LNHDA, SQIVND (reference sequence). This CDR3 region has 17 residues.

In DNA, the CDR3 is TGTGCCGTCAACGGGGTCTACACTGAAGCTTTCTTT. It encodes CAVNGVYTEAFF. The V gene is TRBV28, the J gene TRBJ1-1; D call uncertain. V gave up 11 bases and J gave up 3 bases, with 13 bases separating them. This CDR3 region has 12 residues. Germline CDR1 MDHEN, CDR2 SYDVKM. Drawing the rest from reference TRBV28 and TRBJ1-1, the complete variable domain is DVKVTQSSRYLVKRTGEKVFLECVQDMDHENMFWYRQDPGLGLRLIYFSYDVKMKEKGDIPEGYSVSREKKERFSLILESASTNQTSMYLCAVNGVYTEAFFGQGTRLTVV.

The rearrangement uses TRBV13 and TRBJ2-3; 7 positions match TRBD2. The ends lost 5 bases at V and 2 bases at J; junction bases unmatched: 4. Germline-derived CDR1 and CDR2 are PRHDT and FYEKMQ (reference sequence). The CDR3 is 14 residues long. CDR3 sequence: CASSPGTITDTQYF. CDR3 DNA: TGTGCCAGCAGCCCCGGGACTATCACAGATACGCAGTATTTT.

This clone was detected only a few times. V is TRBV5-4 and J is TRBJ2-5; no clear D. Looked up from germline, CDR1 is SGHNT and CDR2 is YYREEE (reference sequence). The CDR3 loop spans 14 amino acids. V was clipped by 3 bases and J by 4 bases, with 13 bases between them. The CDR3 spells CASSSSGLRETQYF. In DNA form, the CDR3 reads TGTGCCAGCAGCTCGAGTGGGCTCAGAGAGACCCAGTACTTC.

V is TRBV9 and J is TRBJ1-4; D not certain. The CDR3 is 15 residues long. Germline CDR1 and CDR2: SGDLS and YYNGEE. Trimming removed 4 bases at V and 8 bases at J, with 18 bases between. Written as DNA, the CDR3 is TGTGCCAGCAGCACAACGGCCGGGGTAGGCGAAAAACTGTTTTTT. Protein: CASSTTAGVGEKLFF.

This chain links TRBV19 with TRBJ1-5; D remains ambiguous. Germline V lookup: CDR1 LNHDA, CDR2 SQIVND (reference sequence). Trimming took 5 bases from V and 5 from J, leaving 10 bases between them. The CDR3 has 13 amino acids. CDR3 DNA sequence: TGTGCCAGTAGTTCCCAGAGGGATCAGCCCCAGCATTTT. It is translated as CASSSQRDQPQHF.